The 20 T cell receptor beta chains in this list originate from one sample, sequenced in a study of CD8 T cells in Susac syndrome (dated by TCRdb to the late 2010s). Library preparation was by the immunoSEQ multiplex PCR assay. RNA was extracted with the RNeasy kit and roughly 0.45 to 1 ug was reverse transcribed using random hexamers. TCRdb trimmed public reads at Q25 via fastp, called clones via MiXCR and kept in-frame beta chains. Every CDR3 protein is listed once, alongside the most common genes and DNA of its rows. For this sample the table gives 20,000 or so distinct CDR3 sequences, of which 95% were detected only once. The top ten clones comprise around 0.21% of the sample. The sample taken for sequencing was CD8+ T cells from PBMCs. The receptors stem from a human donor in good health.

The chain couples TRBV12-3 or TRBV12-4 to TRBJ2-3, with TRBD2 identical over 12 bases. V shed 4 bases and J 5 bases; nucleotides not matched to a gene: 13. This CDR3 has 18 amino acids. This chain's CDR3 is CASSSLGLAGPAIDTQYF. CDR3 DNA sequence: TGTGCCAGCAGTTCCCTCGGACTAGCGGGACCGGCAATAGATACGCAGTATTTT.

The chain joins TRBV6-2 or TRBV6-3 to TRBJ2-7, with D hard to call. In germline, CDR1 is MNHEY, CDR2 SVGEGT. Trimming removed 6 bases from V and 0 bases from J, with 6 bases in between. This CDR3 is 12 amino acids long. The DNA for the CDR3 is TGTGCCAGCAGCCCCCCCTCCTACGAGCAGTACTTC. As protein: CASSPPSYEQYF.

This sequence joins TRBV19 and TRBJ2-2; a possible D gene is TRBD2 (6 bases). V dropped 0 bases and J dropped 2 bases, with 13 bases sitting between them. This CDR3 region has 17 residues. The germline V gene has CDR1 LNHDA and CDR2 SQIVND (reference sequence). CDR3: CASSIDRSGLNTGELFF. DNA of the CDR3: TGTGCCAGTAGTATAGATCGAAGCGGGCTAAACACCGGGGAGCTGTTTTTT.

V and J are TRBV28 and TRBJ2-7; 7 bases align to TRBD2. Per the germline V gene, CDR1 is MDHEN and CDR2 is SYDVKM. CDR3 length: 15 residues. V shed 1 base, J shed 6 bases, and the junction held 9 bases outside the gene matches. CDR3 amino acids: CASSLSVAGVAEQYF. CDR3 nucleotide sequence: TGTGCCAGCAGTTTATCTGTCGCGGGGGTTGCCGAGCAGTACTTC.

The chain is built from TRBV29-1 and TRBJ1-3; tentatively, D is TRBD1 (5 bases). V lost 7 bases and J 0 bases, leaving 19 bases between the germline ends. Germline CDR1 is SQVTM and CDR2 is ANQGSEA. CDR3 length: 16 residues. The chain's CDR3 is CSASTRGDSSGNTIYF. The CDR3 DNA reads as TGCAGCGCCAGTACCCGGGGGGATAGCTCTGGAAACACCATATATTTT.

This rearrangement joins TRBV18 to TRBJ2-5, with TRBD2 identical over 8 bases. CDR3 length: 17 residues. Trimming took 0 bases from V and 5 from J; bases not matched to a gene: 11. Germline loops: CDR1 KGHSH, CDR2 LQKENI. The CDR3 loop reads CASSPPLLAGDEETQYF. The CDR3 DNA reads as TGTGCCAGCTCACCACCGTTGCTAGCGGGCGATGAGGAGACCCAGTACTTC.

The V call is TRBV28, the J call TRBJ2-1; TRBD2 aligns across 7 bases. V shed 7 bases and J 0 bases; nucleotides not matched to a gene: 9. From germline, CDR1 is MDHEN and CDR2 SYDVKM. The CDR3 is 16 amino acids. CDR3 nucleotides: TGTGCCAGCACAGGGACGCGGGAGCGCTCCTACAATGAGCAGTTCTTC. Amino acid sequence: CASTGTRERSYNEQFF.

The gene calls are TRBV5-1 and TRBJ2-7; 8 nucleotides agree with TRBD2. CDR1 SGHRS and CDR2 YFSETQ come from the germline V gene. V lost 0 bases and J lost 2; bases outside the gene matches: 4. The CDR3 sequence is 15 residues long. The CDR3 bases are TGCGCCAGCAGCTTGGCCGGGGGGGAAACCTACGAGCAGTACTTC. This codes for CASSLAGGETYEQYF.

This rearrangement joins TRBV7-9 to TRBJ2-7, with 10 bases identical to TRBD1. J was trimmed by 4 bases and V by 7 bases; bases with no gene match: 13. Germline assignment: CDR1 SEHNR and CDR2 FQNEAQ (reference sequence). The CDR3 contains 16 residues. The CDR3 coding sequence is TGTGCCAGCACCTCCTGGGGACAGGGGAACTCTTACGAGCAGTACGTC. Translating gives CASTSWGQGNSYEQYV.

V is TRBV29-1 and J is TRBJ2-6, with D hard to call. This CDR3 comprises 14 residues. Germline assignment: CDR1 SQVTM and CDR2 ANQGSEA. The V end was cut by 0 bases, the J end by 16 bases, with 19 bases between. The CDR3 here is CSVEDLDINLSLTF. The CDR3 DNA reads as TGCAGCGTTGAAGACCTCGACATTAATCTCTCTCTGACTTTC.

The chain employs TRBV27 and TRBJ2-3; D not resolved. The CDR3 extends over 21 amino acids. Trimming removed 3 bases from V and 0 bases from J, with 28 bases in between. Germline V gene data show CDR1 as MNHEY and CDR2 as SMNVEV (reference sequence). The CDR3 loop reads CASSFVTLDEKGYFSTDTQYF. CDR3 nucleotides: TGTGCCAGCAGTTTTGTGACACTGGACGAAAAAGGTTATTTTAGCACAGATACGCAGTATTTT.

The gene calls are TRBV20-1 and TRBJ2-7; 10 bases fit TRBD2. J gave up 6 bases and V 1 base, and 9 bases lay outside the gene matches. Germline V lookup: CDR1 DFQATT, CDR2 SNEGSKA (reference sequence). This CDR3 is 15 amino acids long. The CDR3 DNA follows: TGCAGTGCTAGAGGGCCCCTAGCGGGAGTCGGCGAGCAGTACTTC. Translated: CSARGPLAGVGEQYF.

The table lists this clonotype with a count of one. The CDR3 protein is CASSYRTSPYEQYV. The CDR3 region has the DNA TGCGCCAGCAGTTACCGAACATCCCCCTACGAGCAGTACGTC. The chain uses TRBV23-1 and TRBJ2-7; D remains unclear. TRBV23-1 is designated an ORF whose function remains uncertain. V was shortened by 5 bases and J by 2 bases, with 13 bases between the two germline ends. The CDR3 has 14 residues.

V gene TRBV27 combines with J gene TRBJ2-7; D is perhaps TRBD1 or TRBD2 (5 bases each). V lost 6 bases, J lost 0 bases, and 12 bases lay in between. The germline CDR1 and CDR2 sequences are MNHEY and SMNVEV (reference sequence). The CDR3 loop spans 14 amino acids. The CDR3 here is CASSQSGGSYEQYV. DNA for the CDR3: TGTGCCAGCAGCCAAAGTGGGGGCTCCTACGAGCAGTACGTC.

This clonotype was seen once. The gene calls are TRBV5-4 and TRBJ2-2; D is ambiguous. V shed 0 bases and J shed 3 bases, with 9 bases lying between them. This CDR3 spans 15 amino acids. Germline V gene sequence: CDR1 SGHNT, CDR2 YYREEE (reference sequence). The CDR3, as DNA: TGTGCCAGCAGCTTGGACCAGGACCACACCGGGGAGCTGTTTTTT. Amino acids: CASSLDQDHTGELFF. Filled out from reference TRBV5-4 and TRBJ2-2, the complete variable domain reads ETGVTQSPTHLIKTRGQQVTLRCSSQSGHNTVSWYQQALGQGPQFIFQYYREEENGRGNFPPRFSGLQFPNYSSELNVNALELDDSALYLCASSLDQDHTGELFFGEGSRLTVL.

V usage is TRBV4-3 and J usage is TRBJ2-5; no clear D. With 2 bases removed from V and 8 bases from J, the gap between germline ends came to 12 bases. Germline V gives CDR1 LGHNA, CDR2 YSLEER. This CDR3 contains 13 residues. The CDR3 spells CASSQSRQATQYF. CDR3 in DNA: TGCGCCAGCAGCCAATCACGCCAAGCAACCCAGTACTTC.

CDR3 protein: CAISESGQGAGEQFF. As DNA, the CDR3 is TGTGCCATCAGTGAGTCGGGACAGGGGGCGGGAGAGCAGTTCTTC. The chain joins TRBV10-3 to TRBJ2-1, with 12 bases identical to TRBD1. The germline V gene encodes CDR1 ENHRY and CDR2 SYGVKD. CDR3 length: 15 residues. The V segment lost 0 bases and the J segment 10 bases; nucleotides outside the gene matches: 4.

The chain carries TRBV7-9 and TRBJ1-2, with a weak D call TRBD1 (5 bases). CDR3 length: 17 residues. Per germline, CDR1 SEHNR and CDR2 FQNEAQ (reference sequence). V lost 4 bases, J lost 6 bases, and 24 bases lay in between. CDR3 in DNA: TGTGCCAGCAGCTCGGGGCTTCTGGGAGCCAGGGCCAATGGCTACACCTTC. Its translation: CASSSGLLGARANGYTF.

The chain combines TRBV19 with TRBJ1-1; no clear D gene. V dropped 3 bases and J dropped 4 bases, with 12 bases sitting between them. CDR1 LNHDA and CDR2 SQIVND come from the germline V gene (reference sequence). The CDR3 spans 14 residues. This chain's CDR3 is CASSIEGLGTEAFF. CDR3 DNA sequence: TGTGCCAGTAGTATCGAGGGTTTGGGCACTGAAGCTTTCTTT.

The gene calls are TRBV2 and TRBJ1-5; the D gene is possibly TRBD1 (5 bases). This CDR3 comprises 16 residues. V was cut by 7 bases and J by 2 bases, with 18 bases left in between. Per germline, CDR1 SNHLY and CDR2 FYNNEI. CDR3 sequence: CASTQKRDEGNQPQHF. As DNA, the CDR3 is TGTGCCAGCACTCAAAAGCGGGACGAGGGCAATCAGCCCCAGCATTTT.